The entry below gives a single TCR beta chain sequence along with its context. This clone occurred once. Its antigen target is currently unknown. Base qualities are missing; no much larger clone stands one base away. The sample originates from a study of lymphopenia after photon versus proton radiotherapy (dated by TCRdb to the late 2010s). With regard to the full study: The study compared the immunological effects of photon versus proton radiation therapy in patients with gastrointestinal tumors who developed high-grade lymphopenia. The cohort included approximately 18 patients with gastrointestinal tumors who developed lymphopenia after receiving either photon or proton therapy. The study aimed to characterize how the two radiation modalities differ in their impact on the immune system. Broader findings and caveats from the paper: The authors looked at the survival association only in patients who died, and they framed better survival with proton therapy as a possibility rather than a demonstrated result. Once the lymphocyte count had reached its nadir, the repertoires of photon-treated patients showed oligoclonal expansion, particularly of CD8+ Temra cells, and this expansion drove the decline in diversity. Relative stability during treatment was observed in proton-treated patients, whereas loss of naive T cells and TCR diversity and gain of effector/memory populations were observed in photon-treated patients. Among patients across the cohort who died, overall survival time showed an inverse correlation with a larger post-nadir drop in TCR diversity.

The library was prepared using the immunoSEQ multiplex PCR assay. Deep sequencing of rearranged TCR beta loci, alongside multiparametric flow cytometry, was used to profile T cell repertoires. As stored in TCRdb, this immuneACCESS dataset retains in-frame rearrangements with V and J assigned. A fraction of the clones does not appear; measured against another copy, unresolved V genes explain less than half of the discrepancy, and the remainder lacks a known reason. Recorded for this sample are tens of thousands of clones; roughly 86% of them occurred a single time. The top ten clonotypes cover approximately 2.4% of the sample. In the germline V gene (reference sequence), CDR1 corresponds to LNHDA and CDR2 to SQIVND. V loses 7 bases at its end and J loses 8 bases; junction bases beyond the gene matches: 17. Measured from the cysteine to the phenylalanine, the CDR3 is 17 residues long. Of the read, only the CDR3 DNA is kept; its 51 bases are in frame from base 1.

The source is a middle-aged man with gastric cancer. The sequencing here drew on peripheral blood, taken from a patient treated with photon-based radiotherapy. The sequence is built from TRBV19 and TRBJ1-4; TRBD1 aligns with 9 central bases. In nucleotide form, the sequence is TGTGCCAGTACATCGGGGAGGACAGGGGTTGTCGGAGAAAAACTGTTTTTT. This is translated as CASTSGRTGVVGEKLFF. Extended through the reference TRBV19 and TRBJ1-4 proteins, this CDR3 yields the full variable domain: DGGITQSPKYLFRKEGQNVTLSCEQNLNHDAMYWYRQDPGQGLRLIYYSQIVNDFQKGDIAEGYSVSREKKESFPLTVTSAQKNPTAFYLCASTSGRTGVVGEKLFFGSGTQLSVL.